This T cell receptor beta chain derives from a study of shared clonotypes between healthy human individuals. Study results and limitations: Sampling was confined to blood; repertoires within tissues likely differ. How much donors shared clonotypes was expected to be affected by sequencing depth.

Ten immunoSEQ deep assay plates were used to sequence unsorted PBMC DNA. Assay: immunoSEQ multiplex PCR; the TCRdb copy retains only in-frame clones and omits some. The repertoire has roughly 490,000 clones, approximately 79% of them found once; the top ten carry about 12%. This clone was seen only a few times. Its antigen is currently unknown. Other DNA sequences in the same sample also yield this CDR3. The germline gives CDR1 MGHRA, CDR2 YSYEKL. This CDR3 comprises 13 residues. Deletions cut 1 base from V and 10 bases from J, with 11 bases between. The sequencing sample was made of PBMCs. The source of this sequence is a woman between 40 and 50 years old in good health. Some clones in this sample may be carry-over from other donors' samples. The chain carries TRBV4-1 and TRBJ2-1; a weak D match, TRBD2 (5 bases). This chain's CDR3 is CASSQAGGDEQFF. The CDR3 nucleotides read TGCGCCAGCAGCCAAGCCGGAGGCGACGAGCAGTTCTTC.